This entry lists 29 T cell receptor beta chains sequenced from one sample in a study of T cells in Graves' hyperthyroidism and ophthalmopathy. The source material, RNA transcripts, was used to amplify TCR beta CDR3 regions. Initially, a first-round RT-PCR of the TCR CDR3 employed the HTBI primer set. TCRdb called the multiplex PCR reads again in MiXCR, with one record for every CDR3 protein. The sample shows about 200,000 distinct CDR3 sequences, about a sixth of them seen only once. Source material: blood. These receptors originate from a woman aged 45-65 years with Graves' hyperthyroidism.

This clonotype was counted ten times or more. The rearrangement links TRBV2 to TRBJ2-1, with 7 bases fitting TRBD1. The CDR3 sequence is 14 residues long. Germline CDR1 reads SNHLY; CDR2 reads FYNNEI. J was trimmed by 3 bases and V by 4 bases; bases with no gene match: 3. CDR3 in DNA: TGTGCCAGCAGTGCCGGACAGGTCTACAATGAGCAGTTCTTC. This sequence encodes CASSAGQVYNEQFF.

At least ten counts were recorded for this clonotype. V and J are TRBV14 and TRBJ1-6; TRBD1 matches at 9 bases. The CDR3 has 16 amino acids. Trimming at V came to 0 bases and at J to 9 bases, leaving 6 bases not matched to a gene. Germline CDR1 is SGHDN and CDR2 is FVKESK. The CDR3 coding sequence is TGTGCCAGCAGCCAAGACGGGACAGGGTGGCGTTCACCCCTCCACTTT. Amino acid sequence: CASSQDGTGWRSPLHF.

This clonotype occurred many times. The chain has TRBV2 and TRBJ1-1; D uncertain. The CDR3 is 14 amino acids. Germline assignment: CDR1 SNHLY and CDR2 FYNNEI. V dropped 2 bases and J dropped 1 base, with 8 bases sitting between them. CDR3 residues: CASSESGSNTEAFF. The CDR3 bases are TGTGCCAGCAGTGAAAGCGGTTCGAACACTGAAGCTTTCTTT. The full variable domain, its missing parts supplied by reference TRBV2 and TRBJ1-1, is EPEVTQTPSHQVTQMGQEVILRCVPISNHLYFYWYRQILGQKVEFLVSFYNNEISEKSEIFDDQFSVERPDGSNFTLKIRSTKLEDSAMYFCASSESGSNTEAFFGQGTRLTVV.

In this sample, this clonotype turned up many times. The rearrangement joins TRBV2 to TRBJ1-5; D is ambiguous. The germline V gene has CDR1 SNHLY and CDR2 FYNNEI. The CDR3 has 15 amino acids. V was cut by 3 bases and J by 2 bases, with 11 bases left in between. The CDR3 here is CASSEVGRRNQPQHF. CDR3 sequence (DNA): TGTGCCAGCAGTGAGGTAGGACGGCGCAATCAGCCCCAGCATTTT. The full variable domain, completed using reference TRBV2 and TRBJ1-5, is EPEVTQTPSHQVTQMGQEVILRCVPISNHLYFYWYRQILGQKVEFLVSFYNNEISEKSEIFDDQFSVERPDGSNFTLKIRSTKLEDSAMYFCASSEVGRRNQPQHFGDGTRLSIL.

The chain couples TRBV6-1 to TRBJ1-1; D not certain. The CDR3 loop spans 16 amino acids. The V gene's germline CDR1 is MNHNS and CDR2 SASEGT. With 0 bases removed from V and 0 bases from J, the gap between germline ends came to 11 bases. In DNA, the CDR3 is TGTGCCAGCAGTGAAGCCCACAGCCTTGTGAACACTGAAGCTTTCTTT. Translation: CASSEAHSLVNTEAFF.

The chain links TRBV20-1 to TRBJ2-7, with D unresolved. Germline CDR1 and CDR2: DFQATT and SNEGSKA (reference sequence). The CDR3 has 12 residues. Trimming removed 5 bases at V and 2 bases at J, with 10 bases between. Written as DNA, the CDR3 is TGCAGTGCTGGGGTTGGGGCCTACGAGCAGTACTTC. Translated, it gives CSAGVGAYEQYF.

This clonotype was detected many times. This sequence joins TRBV5-6 and TRBJ2-7, with D tentatively TRBD1 (5 bases). Trimming took off 0 bases at V and 3 bases at J, with 7 bases between the two ends. The CDR3 covers 13 residues. Germline V gene sequence: CDR1 SGHDT, CDR2 YYEEEE. In DNA, the CDR3 is TGTGCCAGCAGCTTGGACGGACACTACGAGCAGTACTTC. Its protein is CASSLDGHYEQYF.

This clonotype was seen a handful of times. A read error may produce the germline difference seen at one junction end. The chain employs TRBV24-1 and TRBJ2-1; D remains ambiguous. Germline V lookup: CDR1 KGHDR, CDR2 SFDVKD. The CDR3 has 16 residues. CDR3 coding DNA: TGTGCCACCAGTGCCCGCCCAAGTAGCTCCCACAATGAGCAGTTCTTC. It is translated as CATSARPSSSHNEQFF.

Many counts were recorded for this clonotype. The chain combines TRBV20-1 with TRBJ1-1; a possible D gene is TRBD1 (5 bases). CDR3 size: 11 residues. Trimming cost V 3 bases and J 8 bases, with 10 bases left between them. Germline-derived CDR1 and CDR2 are DFQATT and SNEGSKA (reference sequence). CDR3 sequence reads: CSASSTAEAFF. The CDR3 DNA is TGCAGTGCTAGTTCGACAGCAGAAGCTTTCTTT.

The J gene is TRBJ2-3, the V gene TRBV7-2, with TRBD2 identical over 7 bases. Germline trimming cut 2 bases from V and 4 bases from J; bases unmatched to any gene: 9. CDR3 length: 16 residues. Germline V gives CDR1 SGHTA, CDR2 FQGNSA. CDR3 residues: CASSLFDGRYSDTQYF. The CDR3 nucleotides are TGTGCCAGCAGCTTATTTGACGGGAGGTATTCAGATACGCAGTATTTT. The whole variable domain, remainder taken from reference TRBV7-2 and TRBJ2-3, is GAGVSQSPSNKVTEKGKDVELRCDPISGHTALYWYRQSLGQGLEFLIYFQGNSAPDKSGLPSDRFSAERTGGSVSTLTIQRTQQEDSAVYLCASSLFDGRYSDTQYFGPGTRLTVL.

This clonotype was seen at least ten times. The chain recombines TRBV20-1 with TRBJ1-2; D is perhaps TRBD1 (6 bases). Germline CDR1 DFQATT, CDR2 SNEGSKA (reference sequence). The germline V and J ends were trimmed by 6 bases and 3 bases, with 20 bases remaining between them. The CDR3 is 15 amino acids. The CDR3 bases are TGCAGTGCGAGTGGCCATGTCAGGGGTGACTATGGCTACACCTTC. It is translated as CSASGHVRGDYGYTF.

This clonotype has a count of ten or more. The chain combines TRBV20-1 with TRBJ2-3; 7 nucleotides align to TRBD2. The CDR3 consists of 15 residues. The V segment lost 0 bases and the J segment 2 bases; nucleotides outside the gene matches: 5. The germline gives CDR1 DFQATT, CDR2 SNEGSKA (reference sequence). CDR3 protein: CSARDQREDTDTQYF. In DNA, the CDR3 is TGCAGTGCTAGAGACCAGCGGGAAGACACAGATACGCAGTATTTT.

This clonotype was detected many times. The V gene is TRBV28, the J gene TRBJ1-1; the match to TRBD1 covers 9 bases. CDR3 length: 13 residues. Germline V gene data show CDR1 as MDHEN and CDR2 as SYDVKM. Trimming cost V 7 bases and J 5 bases; bases outside gene matches: 5. Here the CDR3 reads CASTGTGRTEAFF. CDR3 nucleotides: TGTGCCAGCACCGGGACAGGGAGAACTGAAGCTTTCTTT.

This clonotype was recorded many times. This chain links TRBV29-1 with TRBJ2-3; D is unresolved. CDR3 size: 12 residues. Germline assignment: CDR1 SQVTM and CDR2 ANQGSEA. V shed 6 bases and J shed 6 bases, with 13 bases lying between them. The CDR3 coding sequence is TGCAGCGTAGCGACCCAACTGGATACGCAGTATTTT. It is translated as CSVATQLDTQYF.

The sample holds many counts of this clonotype. The gene calls are TRBV12-3 or TRBV12-4 and TRBJ2-3, with D perhaps TRBD2 (5 bases). The CDR3 runs 14 residues. The V end lost 7 bases, the J end lost 2 bases, and 13 bases lay between the germline ends. Here the CDR3 DNA reads TGTGCCAGCAAAAAGAGGACTCTCACAGATACGCAGTATTTT. Amino acids: CASKKRTLTDTQYF.

This clonotype was seen a handful of times. The V and J genes are TRBV10-3 and TRBJ1-1; D gene uncertain. The V gene's germline CDR1 is ENHRY and CDR2 SYGVKD. V was shortened by 5 bases and J by 1 base, with 8 bases between the two germline ends. The CDR3 is 13 amino acids. The CDR3 spells CAISSDQNTEAFF. The DNA of the CDR3 is TGTGCCATCAGTTCGGACCAGAACACTGAAGCTTTCTTT.

The chain employs TRBV2 and TRBJ1-1, with TRBD1 as a possible D gene (6 bases). The ends were cut back, 4 bases at V and 6 bases at J, with 18 bases in the middle. This CDR3 is 15 amino acids long. CDR1 SNHLY and CDR2 FYNNEI come from the germline V gene. The CDR3 bases are TGTGCCAGCAGTGGCCAGACAGGAGGGGTGGCTGAAGCTTTCTTT. This sequence encodes CASSGQTGGVAEAFF.

This clonotype was seen only a few times. This sequence joins TRBV5-1 and TRBJ2-2, with 11 bases identical to TRBD1. The CDR3 extends over 18 amino acids. Germline CDR1 reads SGHRS; CDR2 reads YFSETQ. V trimming: 2 bases; J trimming: 0 bases; junction bases outside the gene matches: 6. The CDR3 DNA reads as TGCGCCAGCAGCTTCATGGACAGGGGGCAGGCGAACACCGGGGAGCTGTTTTTT. This codes for CASSFMDRGQANTGELFF.

This clonotype was picked up many times. This chain joins TRBV15 and TRBJ2-1, with TRBD1 matching 8 bases. The CDR3 loop spans 13 amino acids. The germline gives CDR1 LNHNV, CDR2 YYDKDF (reference sequence). The V and J ends lost 3 bases and 8 bases, in that order; junction bases with no gene match: 3. The DNA of the CDR3 is TGTGCCACCAGCAGGGACAGGGTCTATGAGCAGTTCTTC. It translates to CATSRDRVYEQFF.

The gene calls are TRBV18 and TRBJ2-5; D is ambiguous. Looked up from germline, CDR1 is KGHSH and CDR2 is LQKENI. This CDR3 is 14 amino acids long. Trimming took off 2 bases at V and 0 bases at J, with 7 bases between the two ends. CDR3 sequence reads: CASSPARDQETQYF. CDR3 nucleotides: TGTGCCAGCTCACCAGCAAGAGACCAAGAGACCCAGTACTTC.

This clonotype has ten or more counts. This chain connects TRBV7-2 to TRBJ1-2; 10 bases agree with TRBD1. CDR3 size: 15 residues. Losses at the gene ends were 5 bases for V and 7 bases for J; bases not matched to a gene: 10. Germline values: CDR1 SGHTA, CDR2 FQGNSA. CDR3 DNA: TGTGCCAGCAGCCCCCGGACAGGGGGGATTGGTGGCTACACCTTC. This codes for CASSPRTGGIGGYTF.

Worth noting for this clonotype: The DNA is left out, because the CDR3 cannot be placed on it with certainty; the CDR3 is given as TCRdb lists it. The chain is built from TRBV12-3 or TRBV12-4 and TRBJ2-7; the D call of TRBD2 is as the table states it, not checked on the DNA. The CDR3 is 21 residues long, counting both termini. Here the CDR3 reads CASTNQTSMYLCASRRGEQYF.

This clonotype occurred many times. The chain carries TRBV27 and TRBJ1-6; a possible D gene is TRBD1 (5 bases). The CDR3 is made up of 16 amino acids. Trimming pared 5 bases from V and 9 bases from J, leaving 20 bases between. Germline V gene data show CDR1 as MNHEY and CDR2 as SMNVEV (reference sequence). CDR3 sequence reads: CASSTNQGGRGSPLHF. The DNA of the CDR3 is TGTGCCAGCAGTACAAACCAGGGAGGTCGGGGTTCACCCCTCCACTTT.

CDR3 nucleotides: TGCAGTGCTGGGAGTAGCGGAACCTACAATGAGCAGTTCTTC. Translated, it gives CSAGSSGTYNEQFF. V gene TRBV20-1 combines with J gene TRBJ2-1; D perhaps matches TRBD2 (6 bases). The V gene lost 5 bases and the J gene lost 2 bases, with 13 bases spanning the gap. The germline gives CDR1 DFQATT, CDR2 SNEGSKA (reference sequence). The CDR3 loop spans 14 amino acids.

In this sample, this clonotype turned up a few times. The chain combines TRBV20-1 with TRBJ2-7; D not certain. Germline CDR1 and CDR2: DFQATT and SNEGSKA (reference sequence). Between the trimmed V and J ends, which lost 5 bases and 1 base, there was a span of 9 bases. This CDR3 spans 12 amino acids. Here the CDR3 reads CSAVTPSYEQYF. As DNA, the CDR3 is TGCAGTGCTGTGACACCGTCCTACGAGCAGTACTTC.

The V call is TRBV6-1, the J call TRBJ1-1; no firm D call. V gave up 6 bases and J gave up 1 base, with 12 bases separating them. The V gene's germline CDR1 is MNHNS and CDR2 SASEGT. This CDR3 region has 14 residues. The CDR3 DNA reads as TGTGCCAGCAGCCGATCCGGGCCGAACACTGAAGCTTTCTTT. Its protein product is CASSRSGPNTEAFF.

This clonotype was observed a few times. The V and J genes are TRBV13 and TRBJ2-1; 14 bases match TRBD2. V lost 5 bases to trimming and J lost 6 bases; unmatched junction nucleotides: 6. Germline V gene lookup returns CDR1 PRHDT and CDR2 FYEKMQ (reference sequence). This CDR3 spans 16 amino acids. This chain's CDR3 is CASSLRTSGGPNEQFF. CDR3 nucleotide sequence: TGTGCCAGCAGCCTCCGGACTAGCGGGGGGCCCAATGAGCAGTTCTTC.

This clonotype was counted many times. V is TRBV3-1 and J is TRBJ1-5; unclear D gene. The CDR3 sequence is 16 residues long. V shed 2 bases and J shed 2 bases, with 13 bases lying between them. The germline CDR1 and CDR2 sequences are LGHDT and YNNKEL (reference sequence). The DNA for the CDR3 is TGTGCCAGCAGCCAAACTTCATCGGCAGGCAATCAGCCCCAGCATTTT. Amino acid sequence: CASSQTSSAGNQPQHF. Full variable domain (missing parts from reference TRBV3-1 and TRBJ1-5): DTAVSQTPKYLVTQMGNDKSIKCEQNLGHDTMYWYKQDSKKFLKIMFSYNNKELIINETVPNRFSPKSPDKAHLNLHINSLELGDSAVYFCASSQTSSAGNQPQHFGDGTRLSIL.

About this clonotype: The junction and the germline gene differ at one end; a read error may be behind it. The chain links TRBV27 to TRBJ2-1; 8 bases agree with TRBD2. This CDR3 has 18 amino acids. Looked up from germline, CDR1 is MNHEY and CDR2 is SMNVEV (reference sequence). CDR3 residues: CASSLAEPGRGSYNEQSF. CDR3 nucleotides: TGTGCCAGCAGTCTAGCGGAGCCCGGGAGGGGCTCCTACAATGAGCAGTCCTTC.